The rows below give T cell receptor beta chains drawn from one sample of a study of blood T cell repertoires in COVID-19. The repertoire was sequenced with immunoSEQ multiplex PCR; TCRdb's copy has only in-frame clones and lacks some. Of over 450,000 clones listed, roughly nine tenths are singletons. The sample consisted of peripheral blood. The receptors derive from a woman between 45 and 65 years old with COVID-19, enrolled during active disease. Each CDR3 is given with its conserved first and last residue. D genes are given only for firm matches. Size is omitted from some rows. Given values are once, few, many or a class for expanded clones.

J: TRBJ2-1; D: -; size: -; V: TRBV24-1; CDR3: CATSEMRGRGEQFF; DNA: TGTGCCACCAGTGAGATGCGGGGTAGGGGTGAGCAGTTCTTC
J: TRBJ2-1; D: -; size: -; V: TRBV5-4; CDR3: CASSLTGAYNEQFF; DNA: TGTGCCAGCAGCTTGACGGGGGCCTACAATGAGCAGTTCTTC
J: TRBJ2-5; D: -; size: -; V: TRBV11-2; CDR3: CASSPSRGETQYF; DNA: TGTGCCAGCAGCCCGTCGAGGGGGGAGACCCAGTACTTC
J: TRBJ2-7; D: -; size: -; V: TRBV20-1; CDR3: CSAKTDYEQYF; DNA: TGCAGTGCTAAGACTGACTACGAGCAGTACTTC
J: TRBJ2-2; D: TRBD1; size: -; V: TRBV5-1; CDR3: CASSSGQGRIHTGELFF; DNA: TGCGCCAGCAGCTCGGGACAGGGAAGGATACACACCGGGGAGCTGTTTTTT
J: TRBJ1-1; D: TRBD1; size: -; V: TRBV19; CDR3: CASRDRGVDEAFF; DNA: TGTGCCAGCCGGGACAGGGGGGTTGATGAAGCTTTCTTT
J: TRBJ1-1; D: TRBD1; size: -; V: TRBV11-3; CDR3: CASSGGQGRSTEAFF; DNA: TGTGCCAGCAGCGGTGGACAGGGGCGATCGACTGAAGCTTTCTTT
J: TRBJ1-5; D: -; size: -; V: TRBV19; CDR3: CASLQTDYDFLGGNQPQHF; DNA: TGTGCCAGTCTTCAGACAGATTACGATTTCTTAGGAGGCAATCAGCCCCAGCATTTT
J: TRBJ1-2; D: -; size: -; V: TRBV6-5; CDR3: CASSPQEETGHGYTF; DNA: TGTGCCAGCAGTCCACAGGAAGAGACAGGTCATGGCTACACCTTC
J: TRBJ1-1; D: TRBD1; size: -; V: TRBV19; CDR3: CASSIGGTGGLGTEAFF; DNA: TGTGCCAGTAGTATAGGAGGGACAGGGGGCTTGGGCACTGAAGCTTTCTTT
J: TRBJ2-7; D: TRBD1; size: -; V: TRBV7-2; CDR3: CASSIGQATYEQYF; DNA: TGTGCCAGCAGCATAGGACAGGCGACCTACGAGCAGTACTTC
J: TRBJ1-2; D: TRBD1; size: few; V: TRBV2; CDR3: CASTTTGYGGYTF; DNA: TGTGCCAGCACCACGACAGGGTATGGTGGCTACACCTTC
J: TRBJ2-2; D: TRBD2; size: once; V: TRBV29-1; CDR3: CSVEDRGETGELFF; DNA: TGCAGCGTTGAAGACCGGGGGGAAACCGGGGAGCTGTTTTTT
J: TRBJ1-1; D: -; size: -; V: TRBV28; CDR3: CASSSPQREDTEAFF; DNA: TGTGCCAGCAGTTCCCCGCAGCGGGAGGACACTGAAGCTTTCTTT
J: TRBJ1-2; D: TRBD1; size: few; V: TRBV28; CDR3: CASSAWDSYGYTF; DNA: TGTGCCAGCAGCGCCTGGGACAGCTATGGCTACACCTTC
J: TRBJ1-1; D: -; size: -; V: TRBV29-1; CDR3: CSVFRRQSPEAFF; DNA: TGCAGCGTTTTCCGTCGACAGTCCCCTGAAGCTTTCTTT
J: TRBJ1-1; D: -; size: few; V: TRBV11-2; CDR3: CASSLGRAVEAFF; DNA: TGTGCCAGCAGCTTAGGCAGGGCGGTTGAAGCTTTCTTT
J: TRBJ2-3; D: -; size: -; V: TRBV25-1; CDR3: CASSERTSNTDTQYF; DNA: TGTGCCAGCAGTGAAAGGACTTCTAACACAGATACGCAGTATTTT
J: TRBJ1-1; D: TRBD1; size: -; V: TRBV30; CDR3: CAWSVLDLGDRAFF; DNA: TGTGCCTGGAGTGTACTCGACCTCGGGGACAGAGCTTTCTTT
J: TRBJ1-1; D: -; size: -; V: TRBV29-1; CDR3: CSVRTVRLNTEAFF; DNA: TGCAGCGTTAGGACAGTGCGATTGAACACTGAAGCTTTCTTT
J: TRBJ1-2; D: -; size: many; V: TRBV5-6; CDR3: CASSKFRGLDGYTF; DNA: TGTGCCAGCAGCAAATTTAGGGGTTTGGATGGCTACACCTTC
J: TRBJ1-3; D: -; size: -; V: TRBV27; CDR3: CASTSGNTIYF; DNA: TGTGCCAGCACCTCGGGTAACACCATATATTTT
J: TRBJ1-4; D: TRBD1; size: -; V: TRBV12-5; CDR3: CASGSPGGWTNEKLFF; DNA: TGTGCTAGTGGTTCGCCAGGGGGATGGACTAATGAAAAACTGTTTTTT
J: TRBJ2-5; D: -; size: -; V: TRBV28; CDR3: CASRQAGGSQETQYF; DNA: TGTGCCAGCAGGCAAGCAGGGGGGTCCCAAGAGACCCAGTACTTC
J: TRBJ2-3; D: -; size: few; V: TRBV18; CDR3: CASSPRIGQSSTDTQYF; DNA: TGTGCCAGCTCACCACGGATAGGACAGAGTAGCACAGATACGCAGTATTTT
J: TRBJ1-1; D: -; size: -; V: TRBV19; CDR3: CASSSYPGGTNTEAFF; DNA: TGTGCCAGTAGTTCCTACCCGGGGGGAACGAACACTGAAGCTTTCTTT
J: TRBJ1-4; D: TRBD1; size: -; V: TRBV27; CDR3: CASSSDRSGVEKLFF; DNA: TGTGCCAGCAGTTCGGACAGGTCCGGAGTTGAAAAACTGTTTTTT
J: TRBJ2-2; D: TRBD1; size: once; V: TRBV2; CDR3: CASKQGEGELFF; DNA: TGTGCCAGCAAACAGGGGGAAGGGGAGCTGTTTTTT
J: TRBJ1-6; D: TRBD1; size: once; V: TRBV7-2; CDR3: CASSQLTGLPPLGAPLHF; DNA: TGTGCCAGCAGCCAATTGACAGGGCTTCCACCGTTAGGGGCACCCCTCCACTTT
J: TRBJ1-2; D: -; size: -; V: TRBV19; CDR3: CASSIYSRNYGYTF; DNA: TGTGCCAGTAGTATTTACAGCCGAAACTATGGCTACACCTTC
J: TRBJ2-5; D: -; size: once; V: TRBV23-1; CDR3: CASRVRGAGLAETQYF; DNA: TGCGCCAGCCGAGTCCGGGGGGCGGGTTTGGCGGAGACCCAGTACTTC
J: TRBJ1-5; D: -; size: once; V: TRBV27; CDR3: CASSRSRDSFNQPQHF; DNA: TGTGCCAGCAGTCGGTCTCGAGACAGCTTCAATCAGCCCCAGCATTTT
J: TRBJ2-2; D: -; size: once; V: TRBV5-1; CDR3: CASSLVSGSGGELFF; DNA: TGCGCCAGCAGCTTGGTTTCAGGGTCGGGCGGGGAGCTGTTTTTT
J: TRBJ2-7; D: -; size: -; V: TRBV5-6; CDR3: CASSSDSPSYEQYF; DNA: TGTGCCAGCAGCTCAGACAGCCCGAGCTACGAGCAGTACTTC
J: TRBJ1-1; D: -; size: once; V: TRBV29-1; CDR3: CSAMTAGTEAFF; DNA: TGCAGCGCCATGACAGCGGGCACTGAAGCTTTCTTT
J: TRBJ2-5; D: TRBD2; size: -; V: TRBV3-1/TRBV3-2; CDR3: CASSPGTSGLETQYF; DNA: TGTGCCAGCAGCCCAGGGACTAGCGGCTTAGAGACCCAGTACTTC
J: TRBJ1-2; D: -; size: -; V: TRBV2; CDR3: CASSEAWAGAPGNYGYTF; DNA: TGTGCCAGCAGTGAAGCGTGGGCAGGGGCCCCGGGGAACTATGGCTACACCTTC
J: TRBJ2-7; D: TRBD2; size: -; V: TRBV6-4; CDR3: CASSDLLAGGDEQYF; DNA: TGTGCCAGCAGTGACTTACTAGCGGGGGGGGACGAGCAGTACTTC
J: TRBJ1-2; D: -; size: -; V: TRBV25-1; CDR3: CASMGVGGDGYGYTF; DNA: TGTGCCAGCATGGGAGTGGGAGGCGACGGCTATGGCTACACCTTC
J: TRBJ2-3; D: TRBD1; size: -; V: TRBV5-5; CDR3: CASSSLTGWTDTQYF; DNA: TGTGCCAGCAGCTCGCTGACAGGGTGGACAGATACGCAGTATTTT
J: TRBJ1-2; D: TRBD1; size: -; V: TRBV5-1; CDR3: CASHNSAGQAYYTF; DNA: TGCGCCAGCCATAATTCCGCCGGACAGGCATACTACACCTTC
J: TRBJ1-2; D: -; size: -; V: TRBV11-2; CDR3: CASSLGRANYGYTF; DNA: TGTGCCAGCAGCTTAGGGAGAGCTAACTATGGCTACACCTTC
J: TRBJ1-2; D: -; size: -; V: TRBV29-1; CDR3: CSVGQGSGGYTF; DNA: TGCAGCGTTGGTCAGGGATCGGGTGGCTACACCTTC
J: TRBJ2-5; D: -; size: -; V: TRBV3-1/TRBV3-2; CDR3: CASSQDLQTQYF; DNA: TGTGCCAGCAGCCAAGATCTCCAGACCCAGTACTTC
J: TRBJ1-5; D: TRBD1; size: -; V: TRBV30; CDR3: CAWRTGGASNQPQHF; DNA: TGTGCCTGGAGGACAGGGGGCGCGAGCAATCAGCCCCAGCATTTT
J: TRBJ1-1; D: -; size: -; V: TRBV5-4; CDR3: CASSLETPGGITEAFF; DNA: TGTGCCAGCAGCTTGGAGACACCGGGGGGAATCACTGAAGCTTTCTTT
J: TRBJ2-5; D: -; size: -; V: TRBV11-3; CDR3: CASSLGGTQETQYF; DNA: TGTGCCAGCAGCTTAGGGGGGACTCAAGAGACCCAGTACTTC
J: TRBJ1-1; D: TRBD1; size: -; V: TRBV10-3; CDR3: CAISESYGQGAYTEAFF; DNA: TGTGCCATCAGTGAGTCATACGGGCAGGGGGCCTACACTGAAGCTTTCTTT
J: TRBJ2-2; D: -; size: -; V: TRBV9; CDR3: CASSVDLTGELFF; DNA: TGTGCCAGCAGCGTAGACTTAACCGGGGAGCTGTTTTTT
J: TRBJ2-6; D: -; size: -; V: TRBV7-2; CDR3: CASSPVTGNSGANVLTF; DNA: TGTGCCAGCAGCCCTGTTACGGGGAACTCTGGGGCCAACGTCCTGACTTTC